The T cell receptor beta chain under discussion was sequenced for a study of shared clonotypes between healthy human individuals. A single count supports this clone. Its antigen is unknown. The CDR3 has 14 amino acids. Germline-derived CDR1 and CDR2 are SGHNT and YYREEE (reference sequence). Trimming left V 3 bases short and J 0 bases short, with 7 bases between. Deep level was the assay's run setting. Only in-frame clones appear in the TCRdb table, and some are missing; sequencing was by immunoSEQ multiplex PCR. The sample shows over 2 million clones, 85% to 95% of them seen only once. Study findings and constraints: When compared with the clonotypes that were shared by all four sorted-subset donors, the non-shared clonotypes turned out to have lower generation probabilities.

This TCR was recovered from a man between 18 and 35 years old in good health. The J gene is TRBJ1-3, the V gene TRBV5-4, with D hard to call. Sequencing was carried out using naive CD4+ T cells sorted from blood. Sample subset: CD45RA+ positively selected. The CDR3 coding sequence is TGTGCCAGCAGCTCCGGCCCCTCTGGAAACACCATATATTTT. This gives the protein CASSSGPSGNTIYF.